Shown below are 3 T cell receptor beta chains from a single sample sequenced in a study of graft-versus-host responses after intestinal transplantation. Some clones are missing from TCRdb's copy, which holds only in-frame ones; the method was immunoSEQ multiplex PCR. The sample carries about 88,000 clones, over 90% recorded once. These receptors' targets are unknown. This material consisted of unstimulated CD4+ T cells sorted from spleen or lymph node cells, taken before transplant. These receptors all stem from a human donor who was the organ donor for an intestinal transplant.

V usage is TRBV6-1 and J usage is TRBJ2-3, with a tentative D call TRBD1 (5 bases). V shed 8 bases and J shed 2 bases, with 11 bases lying between them. CDR3 length: 13 amino acids. CDR1 MNHNS and CDR2 SASEGT come from the germline V gene. The CDR3 DNA sequence: TGTGCCAGCCGCGTCAGGGACACAGATACGCAGTATTTT. Amino acid sequence: CASRVRDTDTQYF.

This chain connects TRBV9 to TRBJ2-3; possibly TRBD2 for D (7 bases). The CDR3 is 16 residues long. The germline CDR1 and CDR2 sequences are SGDLS and YYNGEE. The V gene lost 4 bases and the J gene lost 5 bases, with 20 bases spanning the gap. The CDR3 DNA sequence: TGTGCCAGCAGCCCTCGTTCTGGGAGGGGGAGAGATACGCAGTATTTT. This translates into CASSPRSGRGRDTQYF.

This chain links TRBV10-3 with TRBJ1-5; TRBD1 agrees at 10 bases. The CDR3 totals 16 residues. V lost 2 bases, J lost 2 bases, and 3 bases stayed unmatched. Germline CDR1 ENHRY, CDR2 SYGVKD. The DNA for the CDR3 is TGTGCCATCAGTGAGCGGGACAGGGGCGGCAATCAGCCCCAGCATTTT. This sequence encodes CAISERDRGGNQPQHF.